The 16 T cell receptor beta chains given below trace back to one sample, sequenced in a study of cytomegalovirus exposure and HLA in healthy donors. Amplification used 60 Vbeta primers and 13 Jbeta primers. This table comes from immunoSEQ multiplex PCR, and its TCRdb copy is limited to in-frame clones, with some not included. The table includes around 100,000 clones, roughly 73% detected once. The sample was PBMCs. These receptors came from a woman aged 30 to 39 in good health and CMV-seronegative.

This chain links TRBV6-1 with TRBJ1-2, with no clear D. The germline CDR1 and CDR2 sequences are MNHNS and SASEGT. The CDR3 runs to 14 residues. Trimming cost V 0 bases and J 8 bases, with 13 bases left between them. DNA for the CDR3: TGTGCCAGCAGTGAAGCTTCCCAGGTCAGAGGCTACACCTTC. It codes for CASSEASQVRGYTF.

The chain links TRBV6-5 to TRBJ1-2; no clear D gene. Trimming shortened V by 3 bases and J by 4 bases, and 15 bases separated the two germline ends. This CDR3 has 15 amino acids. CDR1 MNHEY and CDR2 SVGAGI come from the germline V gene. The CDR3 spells CASSYWVGESYGYTF. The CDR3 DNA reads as TGTGCCAGCAGTTATTGGGTTGGAGAGAGCTATGGCTACACCTTC.

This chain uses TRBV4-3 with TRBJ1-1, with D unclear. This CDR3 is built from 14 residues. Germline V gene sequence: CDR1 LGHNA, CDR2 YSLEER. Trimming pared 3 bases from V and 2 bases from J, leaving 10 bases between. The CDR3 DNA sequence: TGCGCCAGCAGCCATTCTCGGGGTAACACTGAAGCTTTCTTT. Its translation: CASSHSRGNTEAFF.

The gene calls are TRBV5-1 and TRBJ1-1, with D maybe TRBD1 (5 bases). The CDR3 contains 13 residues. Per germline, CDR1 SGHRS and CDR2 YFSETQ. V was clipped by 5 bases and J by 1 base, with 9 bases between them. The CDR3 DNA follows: TGCGCCAGCAGACCTGGACAGAACACTGAAGCTTTCTTT. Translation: CASRPGQNTEAFF. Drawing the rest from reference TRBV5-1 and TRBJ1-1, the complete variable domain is KAGVTQTPRYLIKTRGQQVTLSCSPISGHRSVSWYQQTPGQGLQFLFEYFSETQRNKGNFPGRFSGRQFSNSRSEMNVSTLELGDSALYLCASRPGQNTEAFFGQGTRLTVV.

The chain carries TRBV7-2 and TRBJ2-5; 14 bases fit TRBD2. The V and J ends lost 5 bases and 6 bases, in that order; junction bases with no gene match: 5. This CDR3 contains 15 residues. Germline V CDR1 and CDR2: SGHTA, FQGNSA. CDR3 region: CASSPRTSGGQTQYF. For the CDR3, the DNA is TGTGCCAGCAGCCCGCGGACTAGCGGGGGGCAGACCCAGTACTTC.

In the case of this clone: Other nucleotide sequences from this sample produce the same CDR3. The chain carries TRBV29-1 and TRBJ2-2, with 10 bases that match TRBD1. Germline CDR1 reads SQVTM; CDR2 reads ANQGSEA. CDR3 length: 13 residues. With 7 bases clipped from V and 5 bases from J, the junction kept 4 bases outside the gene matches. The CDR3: CSARTGGTGELFF. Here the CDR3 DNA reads TGCAGCGCCAGGACAGGGGGAACCGGGGAGCTGTTTTTT.

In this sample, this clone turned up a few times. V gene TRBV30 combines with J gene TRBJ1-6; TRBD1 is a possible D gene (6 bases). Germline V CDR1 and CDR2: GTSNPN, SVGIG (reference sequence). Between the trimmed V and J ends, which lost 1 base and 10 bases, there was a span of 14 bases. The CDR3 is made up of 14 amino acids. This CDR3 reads CAWSEAQGPSPLHF. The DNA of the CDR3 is TGTGCCTGGAGTGAGGCCCAGGGGCCGTCACCCCTCCACTTT.

DNA for the CDR3: TGCGCCAGCCGGGACAGCGACACCGGGGAGCTGTTTTTT. It yields the protein CASRDSDTGELFF. This chain uses TRBV5-1 with TRBJ2-2; 7 positions agree with TRBD1. The CDR3 consists of 13 residues. V lost 7 bases to trimming and J lost 3 bases; unmatched junction nucleotides: 3. Per germline, CDR1 SGHRS and CDR2 YFSETQ.

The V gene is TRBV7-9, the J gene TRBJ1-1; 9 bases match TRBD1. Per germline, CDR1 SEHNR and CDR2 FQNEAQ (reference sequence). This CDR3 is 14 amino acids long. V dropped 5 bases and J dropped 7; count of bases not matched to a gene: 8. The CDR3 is CASSPWTGEGEAFF. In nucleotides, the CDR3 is TGTGCCAGCAGCCCTTGGACAGGGGAAGGTGAAGCTTTCTTT.

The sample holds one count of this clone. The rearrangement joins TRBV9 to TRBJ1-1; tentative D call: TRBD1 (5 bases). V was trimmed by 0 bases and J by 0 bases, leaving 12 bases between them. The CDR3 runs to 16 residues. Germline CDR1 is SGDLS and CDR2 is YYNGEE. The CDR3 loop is CASSVGAGSMNTEAFF. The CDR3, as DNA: TGTGCCAGCAGCGTAGGGGCAGGGTCGATGAACACTGAAGCTTTCTTT.

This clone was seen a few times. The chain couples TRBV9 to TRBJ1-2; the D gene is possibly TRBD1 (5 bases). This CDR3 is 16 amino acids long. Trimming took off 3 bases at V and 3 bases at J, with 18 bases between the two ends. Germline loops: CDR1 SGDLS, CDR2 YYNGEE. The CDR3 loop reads CASSAPLGGVDYGYTF. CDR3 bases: TGTGCCAGCAGCGCCCCGCTCGGGGGGGTTGACTATGGCTACACCTTC.

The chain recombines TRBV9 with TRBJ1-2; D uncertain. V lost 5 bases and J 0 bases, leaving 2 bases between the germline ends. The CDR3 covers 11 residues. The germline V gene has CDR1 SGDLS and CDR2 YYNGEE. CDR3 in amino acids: CASSTNYGYTF. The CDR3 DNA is TGTGCCAGCAGTACTAACTATGGCTACACCTTC.

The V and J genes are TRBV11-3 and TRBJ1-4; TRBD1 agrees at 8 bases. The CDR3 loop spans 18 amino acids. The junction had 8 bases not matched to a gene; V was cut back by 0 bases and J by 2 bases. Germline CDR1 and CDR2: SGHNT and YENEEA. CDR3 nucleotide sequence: TGTGCCAGCAGCTTAGAGCCCGCAGGGGGCGGCACTAATGAAAAACTGTTTTTT. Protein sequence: CASSLEPAGGGTNEKLFF. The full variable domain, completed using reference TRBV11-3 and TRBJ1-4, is EAGVVQSPRYKIIEKKQPVAFWCNPISGHNTLYWYLQNLGQGPELLIRYENEEAVDDSQLPKDRFSAERLKGVDSTLKIQPAELGDSAVYLCASSLEPAGGGTNEKLFFGSGTQLSVL.

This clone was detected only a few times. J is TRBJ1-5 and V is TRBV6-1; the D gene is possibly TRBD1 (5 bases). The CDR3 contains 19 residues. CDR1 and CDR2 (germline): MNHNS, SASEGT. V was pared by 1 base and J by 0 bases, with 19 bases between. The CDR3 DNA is TGTGCCAGCAGTGAAGGCTGGGGCGCCACGAAATATAGCAATCAGCCCCAGCATTTT. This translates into CASSEGWGATKYSNQPQHF.

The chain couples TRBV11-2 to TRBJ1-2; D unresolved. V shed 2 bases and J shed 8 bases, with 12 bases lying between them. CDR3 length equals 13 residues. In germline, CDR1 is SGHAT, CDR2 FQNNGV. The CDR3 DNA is TGTGCCAGCAGCTTACGAGAGGATTTCGGCTACACCTTC. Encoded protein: CASSLREDFGYTF.

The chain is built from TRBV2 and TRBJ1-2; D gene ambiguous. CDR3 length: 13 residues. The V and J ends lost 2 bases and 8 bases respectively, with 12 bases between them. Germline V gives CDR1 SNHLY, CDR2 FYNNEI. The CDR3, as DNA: TGTGCCAGCAGTGAAAGAATGGAGCCGGGCTACACCTTC. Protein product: CASSERMEPGYTF.